The present TCR beta chain was sequenced within a study of shared clonotypes between healthy human individuals. Study at large: Per donor, three plates held CD4 naive cells, three held CD4 memory, two held CD8 naive and one held CD8 memory.

This clone is a singleton in its sample. No antigen is known for it. Investigators spread the genomic DNA of each subset evenly over several immunoSEQ plates. The method was immunoSEQ multiplex PCR; TCRdb's version includes in-frame clones alone and lacks a portion of them. The sample consists of millions of clones, just over 90% of them appearing once. Trimming removed 3 bases from V and 1 base from J, with 7 bases in between. This CDR3 is built from 14 residues. Germline loops: CDR1 MGHRA, CDR2 YSYEKL. Study results and caveats: It was the non-shared clonotypes that had lower generation probabilities than clonotypes shared by all four donors.

Every donor, a Caucasian adult, lived in Nashville, Tennessee. Sequencing was performed on naive CD4+ T cells sorted from blood. Subset given: CD45RA+ positively selected. The V call is TRBV4-1, the J call TRBJ2-1; a possible D gene is TRBD1 (5 bases). The TCR comes from a young man in good health. Here the CDR3 reads CASSQTDSYNEQFF. Here the CDR3 DNA reads TGCGCCAGCAGCCAGACAGATTCCTACAATGAGCAGTTCTTC.